The 18 T cell receptor beta chains below all came from one sample that was sequenced in a study of T cell responses to AZD1222 COVID-19 vaccine. Generated by immunoSEQ multiplex PCR, the TCRdb table keeps only in-frame clones and is missing some. The table has more than 85,000 clones, approximately 94% seen once. Specimen: peripheral blood, collected 28 days after the second AZD1222 dose. The receptors here all came from an adult who received the AZD1222 COVID-19 vaccine.

The rearrangement joins TRBV3-1 (or the pseudogene TRBV3-2) to TRBJ1-1; 7 bases fit TRBD1. The ends lost 3 bases at V and 2 bases at J; junction bases unmatched: 6. Germline loops: CDR1 LGHDT, CDR2 YNNKEL (reference sequence). CDR3 length: 15 amino acids. CDR3 nucleotides: TGTGCCAGCAGCCAGCCGACAGGGTTTAACACTGAAGCTTTCTTT. Translated, it gives CASSQPTGFNTEAFF.

The rearrangement links TRBV5-1 to TRBJ1-3; 9 bases match TRBD1. This CDR3 is 14 amino acids long. Trimming removed 7 bases from V and 4 bases from J; junction bases left unmatched: 6. The germline gives CDR1 SGHRS, CDR2 YFSETQ. CDR3 sequence: CASRGTGLGNTIYF. As DNA, the CDR3 is TGCGCCAGCCGCGGGACAGGGCTAGGAAACACCATATATTTT.

This clone showed up just once. This chain joins TRBV13 and TRBJ2-7; D remains unclear. CDR1 is PRHDT, CDR2 FYEKMQ, per germline (reference sequence). The CDR3 extends over 12 amino acids. Between the trimmed V and J ends, which lost 4 bases and 3 bases, there was a span of 7 bases. CDR3 amino acids: CASSYPNYEQYF. The CDR3 DNA sequence: TGTGCCAGCAGCTACCCCAACTACGAGCAGTACTTC.

This chain connects TRBV18 to TRBJ1-1, with D unresolved. V lost 3 bases to trimming and J lost 0 bases, with 14 bases between them. Germline loops: CDR1 KGHSH, CDR2 LQKENI. This CDR3 spans 16 amino acids. The DNA of the CDR3 is TGTGCCAGCTCACCCATGGTCGCGGCCATGAACACTGAAGCTTTCTTT. It is translated as CASSPMVAAMNTEAFF.

The chain combines TRBV4-1 with TRBJ2-5; the match to TRBD2 covers 12 bases. V lost 0 bases, J lost 4 bases, and 9 bases stayed unmatched. The CDR3 consists of 18 residues. Looked up from germline, CDR1 is MGHRA and CDR2 is YSYEKL. CDR3 loop: CASSQDMASGGVGETQYF. For the CDR3, the DNA is TGCGCCAGCAGCCAAGATATGGCTAGCGGGGGGGTAGGAGAGACCCAGTACTTC.

This clone appeared a single time. The J gene is TRBJ2-5, the V gene TRBV7-2; the match to TRBD2 covers 8 bases. Germline lookup yields CDR1 SGHTA and CDR2 FQGNSA. V shed 0 bases and J 7 bases; nucleotides not matched to a gene: 7. The CDR3 has 15 residues. In DNA, the CDR3 is TGTGCCAGCAGCTTAGCGTACGGGAGCGGGGGGACCCAGTACTTC. It is translated as CASSLAYGSGGTQYF.

The V and J genes are TRBV6-5 and TRBJ1-1, with D hard to call. V was cut by 7 bases and J by 3 bases, with 15 bases left in between. CDR3 length: 14 residues. CDR1 and CDR2 (germline): MNHEY, SVGAGI. The CDR3 nucleotides read TGTGCCAGCATTATCTACTCTTCGTACACTGAAGCTTTCTTT. Residues: CASIIYSSYTEAFF.

The CDR3 protein is CASTLVGANTEAFF. As DNA, the CDR3 is TGTGCCAGCACCCTCGTTGGGGCGAACACTGAAGCTTTCTTT. The V call is TRBV11-2, the J call TRBJ1-1, with D tentatively TRBD1 (5 bases). Trimming left V 7 bases short and J 1 base short, with 13 bases between. The V gene's germline CDR1 is SGHAT and CDR2 FQNNGV. CDR3 size: 14 residues.

The chain recombines TRBV6-1 with TRBJ2-1, with D unclear. The germline V and J ends were trimmed by 2 bases and 1 base, with 6 bases remaining between them. From germline, CDR1 is MNHNS and CDR2 SASEGT. The CDR3 covers 14 residues. CDR3 coding DNA: TGTGCCAGCAGTGAAACTCCTTCCTACAATGAGCAGTTCTTC. Translation: CASSETPSYNEQFF.

The gene calls are TRBV3-1 (or the pseudogene TRBV3-2) and TRBJ2-7; D not resolved. Deletions cut 4 bases from V and 3 bases from J, with 4 bases between. CDR3 length equals 11 residues. CDR1 is LGHDT and CDR2 is YNNKEL in the germline V gene (reference sequence). Here the CDR3 DNA reads TGTGCCAGCAGCCGGAGCTACGAGCAGTACTTC. Protein: CASSRSYEQYF.

CDR3 region: CASSFEGGYGYTF. The CDR3, as DNA: TGTGCCAGCAGTTTTGAGGGGGGCTATGGCTACACCTTC. This chain joins TRBV12-3 or TRBV12-4 and TRBJ1-2; a possible D gene is TRBD1 (6 bases). CDR3 length: 13 residues. The V gene lost 3 bases and the J gene lost 4 bases, with 9 bases spanning the gap.

The V and J genes are TRBV11-3 and TRBJ1-1; TRBD1 matches at 7 bases. V was clipped by 1 base and J by 1 base; unmatched bases: 6. Germline V gene sequence: CDR1 SGHNT, CDR2 YENEEA. The CDR3 spans 16 residues. The CDR3 region is CASSLGTDRANTEAFF. CDR3 nucleotides: TGTGCCAGCAGCTTAGGGACAGACAGGGCGAACACTGAAGCTTTCTTT.

The chain uses TRBV7-9 and TRBJ1-2; D is perhaps TRBD1 (5 bases). The CDR3 sequence is 19 residues long. V was pared by 7 bases and J by 6 bases, with 33 bases between. Per the germline V gene, CDR1 is SEHNR and CDR2 is FQNEAQ (reference sequence). In nucleotides, the CDR3 is TGTGCCAGCAACCCGACGGTGACCGGACATATCGGGTGGAAGAATGGCTACACCTTC. It yields the protein CASNPTVTGHIGWKNGYTF.

This clone has just a few counts. The chain recombines TRBV7-6 with TRBJ1-6, with 9 bases fitting TRBD1. Germline V gives CDR1 SGHVS, CDR2 FNYEAQ. The CDR3 loop spans 14 amino acids. The trim removed 3 bases at V and 10 bases at J, leaving 4 bases unmatched. As DNA, the CDR3 is TGTGCCAGCAGCTTTCCCGGGACAGGGTCACCCCTCCACTTT. It specifies CASSFPGTGSPLHF.

The rearrangement links TRBV27 to TRBJ1-5; TRBD1 matches at 10 bases. In germline, CDR1 is MNHEY, CDR2 SMNVEV (reference sequence). CDR3 length: 16 residues. V shed 5 bases, J shed 2 bases, and the junction held 6 bases outside the gene matches. The CDR3 sequence: CASSARDRGGNQPQHF. The CDR3 nucleotides read TGTGCCAGCAGTGCAAGGGACAGGGGAGGCAATCAGCCCCAGCATTTT.

The chain has TRBV18 and TRBJ1-1; 8 bases map to TRBD1. The V and J ends lost 1 base and 5 bases, in that order; junction bases with no gene match: 3. Germline CDR1 and CDR2: KGHSH and LQKENI. This CDR3 has 14 amino acids. CDR3 in amino acids: CASSPRQGATEAFF. The DNA of the CDR3 is TGTGCCAGCTCACCACGGCAGGGGGCGACTGAAGCTTTCTTT.

The rearrangement links TRBV5-4 to TRBJ1-1, with a possible D match to TRBD1 (6 bases). The V gene's germline CDR1 is SGHNT and CDR2 YYREEE (reference sequence). The length of the CDR3 is 15 residues. Trimming took 5 bases from V and 0 from J, leaving 14 bases between them. CDR3 protein: CASSSLTGVNTEAFF. CDR3 DNA: TGTGCCAGCAGTTCTTTGACAGGCGTGAACACTGAAGCTTTCTTT.

The rearrangement uses TRBV29-1 and TRBJ2-2; D might be TRBD1 or TRBD2, each matching 5 bases. Trimming stripped 7 bases from V and 4 bases from J, with 16 bases between. This CDR3 comprises 14 residues. The germline CDR1 and CDR2 sequences are SQVTM and ANQGSEA. CDR3 nucleotides: TGCAGCGCCAGGGAGTTCGATGGCACCGGGGAGCTGTTTTTT. Translated, it gives CSAREFDGTGELFF.